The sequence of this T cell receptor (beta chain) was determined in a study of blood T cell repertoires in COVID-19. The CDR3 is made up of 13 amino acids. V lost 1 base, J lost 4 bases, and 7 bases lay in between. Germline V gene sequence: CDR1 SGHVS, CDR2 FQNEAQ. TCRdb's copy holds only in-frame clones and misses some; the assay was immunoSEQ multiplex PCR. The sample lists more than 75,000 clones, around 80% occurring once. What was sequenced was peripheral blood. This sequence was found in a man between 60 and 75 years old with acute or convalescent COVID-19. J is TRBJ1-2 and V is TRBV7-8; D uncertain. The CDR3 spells CASSLGGSYGYTF. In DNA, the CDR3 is TGTGCCAGCAGCTTAGGCGGTTCCTATGGCTACACCTTC.